Each of the 30 T cell receptor beta chains below was sequenced from the same sample in a study of CD8 T cells in ankylosing spondylitis. Each CDR3 protein gets one entry after TCRdb re-called the 5' RACE reads with MiXCR. The table shows about 200,000 distinct CDR3 sequences, with about 13% occurring only once. Sequencing used blood, either unsorted or a sorted T cell fraction (not recorded which). These receptors came from a male donor with ankylosing spondylitis or in good health (not recorded which).

The V call is TRBV29-1, the J call TRBJ2-1; D not certain. Trimming removed 3 bases at V and 8 bases at J, with 8 bases between. The CDR3 runs 11 residues. CDR1 is SQVTM and CDR2 is ANQGSEA in the germline V gene. The CDR3 region has the DNA TGCAGCGTTGAGCAGGTGGATGAGCAGTTCTTC. It specifies CSVEQVDEQFF.

The chain couples TRBV4-1 to TRBJ1-2, with D maybe TRBD1 (5 bases). This CDR3 has 14 residues. V dropped 5 bases and J dropped 3 bases, with 13 bases sitting between them. Germline V gene sequence: CDR1 MGHRA, CDR2 YSYEKL. The CDR3 loop is CASSSRDGHYGYTF. The CDR3 region has the DNA TGCGCCAGCAGCTCTCGGGACGGCCACTATGGCTACACCTTC.

The chain is built from TRBV14 and TRBJ2-3; 12 bases are shared with TRBD2. This CDR3 has 18 residues. V trimming: 6 bases; J trimming: 5 bases; junction bases outside the gene matches: 15. Germline V CDR1 and CDR2: SGHDN, FVKESK. The CDR3 sequence: CASSTTALRTSGVDTQYF. The CDR3 bases are TGTGCCAGCAGTACAACCGCTTTAAGGACTAGCGGGGTAGATACGCAGTATTTT.

This clonotype has a handful of counts. V and J are TRBV7-2 and TRBJ2-1; TRBD2 aligns across 10 bases. CDR3 length equals 16 residues. Germline V lookup: CDR1 SGHTA, CDR2 FQGNSA. The V segment lost 2 bases and the J segment 4 bases; nucleotides outside the gene matches: 5. CDR3 region: CASSLLRAGGYNEQFF. The CDR3, as DNA: TGTGCCAGCAGCTTACTACGAGCGGGGGGGTACAATGAGCAGTTCTTC.

This clonotype came up a few times. J is TRBJ2-7 and V is TRBV6-1; 9 nucleotides agree with TRBD2. The CDR3 consists of 15 residues. Trimming removed 6 bases from V and 2 bases from J; junction bases left unmatched: 8. Germline V CDR1 and CDR2: MNHNS, SASEGT. The CDR3 DNA follows: TGTGCCAGCAGCACCGGGACTAGCCTCACCTACGAGCAGTACTTC. Translating gives CASSTGTSLTYEQYF.

This chain uses TRBV5-6 with TRBJ2-2; D call uncertain. V was pared by 4 bases and J by 4 bases, with 14 bases between. Per the germline V gene, CDR1 is SGHDT and CDR2 is YYEEEE. CDR3 length: 15 amino acids. The CDR3 nucleotides are TGTGCCAGCAGCCCTAAGTCAGGATTCACCGGGGAGCTGTTTTTT. It encodes CASSPKSGFTGELFF.

This clonotype was counted many times. The chain recombines TRBV7-8 with TRBJ2-1, with D perhaps TRBD2 (5 bases). The CDR3 consists of 15 residues. With 7 bases removed from V and 1 base from J, the gap between germline ends came to 14 bases. Per the germline V gene, CDR1 is SGHVS and CDR2 is FQNEAQ. The CDR3 nucleotides are TGTGCCAGCAACCTTGGCGGGCAATCCTACAATGAGCAGTTCTTC. Its translation is CASNLGGQSYNEQFF.

V usage is TRBV7-9 and J usage is TRBJ2-3; 7 nucleotides line up with TRBD2. The CDR3 covers 15 residues. Germline CDR1 is SEHNR and CDR2 is FQNEAQ (reference sequence). The ends lost 9 bases at V and 8 bases at J; junction bases unmatched: 17. The CDR3 is CASILREGPAATQYF. CDR3 in DNA: TGTGCCAGTATCCTCAGGGAGGGGCCGGCAGCTACGCAGTATTTT.

This clonotype occurred a few times. V is TRBV6-1 and J is TRBJ2-1; TRBD2 matches 9 bases. The CDR3 totals 15 residues. Germline trimming cut 3 bases from V and 2 bases from J; bases unmatched to any gene: 2. Germline V gene lookup returns CDR1 MNHNS and CDR2 SASEGT. The CDR3: CASSDGTSPYNEQFF. The DNA of the CDR3 is TGTGCCAGCAGTGACGGGACTAGCCCCTACAATGAGCAGTTCTTC.

This clonotype was counted at least ten times. This chain uses TRBV4-1 with TRBJ2-3; unclear D gene. The CDR3 spans 12 residues. Germline V gene lookup returns CDR1 MGHRA and CDR2 YSYEKL. V was pared by 0 bases and J by 11 bases, with 9 bases between. For the CDR3, the DNA is TGCGCCAGCAGCCAAGATTTAGAGAAGCAGTATTTT. Amino acid sequence: CASSQDLEKQYF.

This clonotype was seen at least ten times. The chain joins TRBV5-5 to TRBJ2-2, with TRBD2 matching over 10 bases. Germline loops: CDR1 SGHKS, CDR2 YYEKEE (reference sequence). V was pared by 1 base and J by 4 bases, with 4 bases of the junction left unmatched. The CDR3 is made up of 16 amino acids. The CDR3: CASSLTSGVFTGELFF. The DNA of the CDR3 is TGTGCCAGCAGCTTGACTAGCGGGGTTTTCACCGGGGAGCTGTTTTTT.

This chain connects TRBV6-1 to TRBJ1-2, with D possibly TRBD1 on 5 matching bases. Looked up from germline, CDR1 is MNHNS and CDR2 is SASEGT. The CDR3 has 16 residues. Trimming removed 5 bases at V and 0 bases at J, with 16 bases between. Written as DNA, the CDR3 is TGTGCCAGCAGTAGGACGGGACGGTCGGCTAACTATGGCTACACCTTC. The encoded protein is CASSRTGRSANYGYTF.

Notes on this clonotype: This may come from a read error, since a much larger clone is one base off. The genes are TRBV12-3 or TRBV12-4 and TRBJ1-4; D is unresolved. V was clipped by 5 bases and J by 16 bases, with 14 bases between them. The CDR3 is 11 residues long. This CDR3 reads CASSAGKAAFF. The CDR3 bases are TGTGCCAGCAGTGCCGGGAAAGCCGCGTTTTTT.

In this sample, this clonotype turned up many times. The V and J genes are TRBV12-3 or TRBV12-4 and TRBJ2-7, with D unresolved. The CDR3 contains 18 residues. Trimming cost V 3 bases and J 7 bases, with 28 bases left between them. The CDR3 DNA reads TGTGCCAGCAGTTTTCATGCTACCCCCCCTCCAACGTTAGGGGAGCAGTACTTC. Its translation is CASSFHATPPPTLGEQYF.

The chain couples TRBV29-1 to TRBJ2-1; 9 bases align to TRBD1. Germline loops: CDR1 SQVTM, CDR2 ANQGSEA. Germline trimming cut 3 bases from V and 2 bases from J; bases unmatched to any gene: 8. This CDR3 region has 16 residues. The CDR3 bases are TGCAGCGTTGAGGGCGTCAGGGACAGGGCCTACAATGAGCAGTTCTTC. It specifies CSVEGVRDRAYNEQFF.

This chain links TRBV6-1 with TRBJ1-2, with D hard to call. There are 13 residues in the CDR3. Germline V CDR1 and CDR2: MNHNS, SASEGT. V was cut by 6 bases and J by 8 bases, with 16 bases left in between. In DNA, the CDR3 is TGTGCCAGCAGCCAGCACCTCCAAGTCGGCTACACCTTC. It is translated as CASSQHLQVGYTF.

This clonotype showed up many times. The chain recombines TRBV12-3 or TRBV12-4 with TRBJ2-1, with D perhaps TRBD2 (6 bases). The CDR3 has 14 residues. The V gene lost 5 bases and the J gene lost 7 bases, with 15 bases spanning the gap. The CDR3 reads CASSRRRDVNEQFF. The CDR3 DNA is TGTGCCAGCAGTAGAAGGAGGGATGTAAATGAGCAGTTCTTC.

This clonotype has just a few counts. V is TRBV7-9 and J is TRBJ2-7; 7 bases align to TRBD1. The J segment lost 8 bases and the V segment lost 2 bases, leaving 12 bases of the junction unmatched. CDR3 length: 15 residues. The germline gives CDR1 SEHNR, CDR2 FQNEAQ (reference sequence). The CDR3 DNA reads as TGTGCCAGCAGCTTATACAACAGGGGTACGGAGAAGCAGTACTTC. It translates to CASSLYNRGTEKQYF.

This clonotype occurred a few times. This chain links TRBV6-1 with TRBJ2-2; D is unclear. The V and J ends lost 2 bases and 2 bases respectively, with 9 bases between them. Per germline, CDR1 MNHNS and CDR2 SASEGT. The CDR3 spans 15 residues. CDR3 coding DNA: TGTGCCAGCAGTGAATCTCCAGAAAACACCGGGGAGCTGTTTTTT. Translating gives CASSESPENTGELFF.

In its sample, this clonotype was seen a few times. CDR3 coding DNA: TGTGCCAGCAGCCCCAGTCCCGGACAGGGGGCGCGGAACGAGCAGTACTTC. The encoded protein is CASSPSPGQGARNEQYF. The J gene is TRBJ2-7, the V gene TRBV7-9; 11 bases are shared with TRBD1. This CDR3 has 17 amino acids. The V and J ends lost 5 bases and 5 bases, in that order; junction bases with no gene match: 14. The germline V gene encodes CDR1 SEHNR and CDR2 FQNEAQ (reference sequence).

The table lists this clonotype with a few counts. The chain is built from TRBV27 and TRBJ1-1; D unresolved. The CDR3 consists of 14 residues. CDR1 and CDR2 from the germline V gene are MNHEY and SMNVEV (reference sequence). V dropped 4 bases and J dropped 1 base, with 10 bases sitting between them. The CDR3 DNA reads as TGTGCCAGCAGTTCTGGCGGCGCGAACACTGAAGCTTTCTTT. Translation: CASSSGGANTEAFF.

The genes are TRBV20-1 and TRBJ2-1; 10 nucleotides line up with TRBD2. The CDR3 totals 15 residues. The V gene's germline CDR1 is DFQATT and CDR2 SNEGSKA (reference sequence). After removal of 3 bases from V and 6 bases from J, the junction contained 8 bases not matched to a gene. The CDR3 DNA is TGCAGTGCTAGGGATCTAGCGGGGGATTCCAATGAGCAGTTCTTC. Translating it yields CSARDLAGDSNEQFF.

The rearrangement links TRBV11-2 to TRBJ2-7; TRBD1 agrees at 8 bases. V dropped 1 base and J dropped 5; count of bases not matched to a gene: 10. Germline assignment: CDR1 SGHAT and CDR2 FQNNGV. The CDR3 length is 16 residues. CDR3 amino acids: CASSLVQGATPNEQYF. The CDR3 nucleotides are TGTGCCAGCAGCTTAGTCCAGGGGGCAACTCCTAACGAGCAGTACTTC.

This clonotype was seen more than once but under ten times. The chain employs TRBV9 and TRBJ1-1, with D hard to call. V lost 6 bases and J 4 bases, leaving 10 bases between the germline ends. This CDR3 is 12 amino acids long. From germline, CDR1 is SGDLS and CDR2 YYNGEE. The CDR3 DNA reads TGTGCCAGCAACCAGGATTCCACTGAAGCTTTCTTT. Translated, it gives CASNQDSTEAFF.

The rearrangement links TRBV5-1 to TRBJ2-1, with 13 bases that match TRBD2. The V gene end was trimmed by 5 bases and the J gene end by 2 bases; junction bases not matched to a gene: 10. The CDR3 contains 18 residues. The germline V gene has CDR1 SGHRS and CDR2 YFSETQ. CDR3 loop: CASSAGLAGDSPYNEQFF. Here the CDR3 DNA reads TGCGCCAGCAGTGCCGGACTAGCGGGAGATTCCCCCTACAATGAGCAGTTCTTC.

This clonotype was seen more than once but under ten times. V and J are TRBV6-2 or TRBV6-3 and TRBJ2-5; TRBD2 matches 9 bases. Germline V gene data show CDR1 as MNHEY and CDR2 as SVGEGT. V lost 5 bases to trimming and J lost 1 base; unmatched junction nucleotides: 11. The CDR3 has 17 residues. The CDR3 DNA follows: TGTGCCAGCAGTACCACTCTCACGACTAGCGGCCAAGAGACCCAGTACTTC. It yields the protein CASSTTLTTSGQETQYF.

This clonotype has a count of ten or more. The rearrangement uses TRBV2 and TRBJ1-1; D unresolved. Per the germline V gene, CDR1 is SNHLY and CDR2 is FYNNEI. Trimming pared 2 bases from V and 1 base from J, leaving 8 bases between. The CDR3 sequence is 14 residues long. CDR3 amino acids: CASSERAGNTEAFF. The CDR3, as DNA: TGTGCCAGCAGTGAAAGGGCGGGGAACACTGAAGCTTTCTTT.

This chain connects TRBV18 to TRBJ2-7, with D maybe TRBD1 (6 bases). V shed 5 bases and J shed 6 bases, with 11 bases lying between them. From germline, CDR1 is KGHSH and CDR2 LQKENI. The CDR3 has 12 amino acids. The CDR3 is CASSFVGGEQYF. The CDR3 DNA reads as TGTGCCAGCTCATTCGTAGGGGGCGAGCAGTACTTC.

The V gene is TRBV20-1, the J gene TRBJ2-7, with 8 bases fitting TRBD2. The CDR3 loop spans 14 amino acids. CDR1 and CDR2 (germline): DFQATT, SNEGSKA (reference sequence). With V trimmed by 6 bases and J by 0 bases, 7 bases remained unmatched. The DNA of the CDR3 is TGCAGTGCCACTAGCGGAATAAGCTCCTACGAGCAGTACTTC. Translated: CSATSGISSYEQYF.

This clonotype came up a few times. The chain links TRBV16 to TRBJ1-5; D unclear. V was clipped by 1 base and J by 1 base, with 8 bases between them. There are 15 residues in the CDR3. The V gene's germline CDR1 is KGHSY and CDR2 FQNENV. This chain's CDR3 is CASSQFRQSNQPQHF. The CDR3 DNA is TGTGCCAGCAGCCAATTTAGGCAGAGCAATCAGCCCCAGCATTTT.